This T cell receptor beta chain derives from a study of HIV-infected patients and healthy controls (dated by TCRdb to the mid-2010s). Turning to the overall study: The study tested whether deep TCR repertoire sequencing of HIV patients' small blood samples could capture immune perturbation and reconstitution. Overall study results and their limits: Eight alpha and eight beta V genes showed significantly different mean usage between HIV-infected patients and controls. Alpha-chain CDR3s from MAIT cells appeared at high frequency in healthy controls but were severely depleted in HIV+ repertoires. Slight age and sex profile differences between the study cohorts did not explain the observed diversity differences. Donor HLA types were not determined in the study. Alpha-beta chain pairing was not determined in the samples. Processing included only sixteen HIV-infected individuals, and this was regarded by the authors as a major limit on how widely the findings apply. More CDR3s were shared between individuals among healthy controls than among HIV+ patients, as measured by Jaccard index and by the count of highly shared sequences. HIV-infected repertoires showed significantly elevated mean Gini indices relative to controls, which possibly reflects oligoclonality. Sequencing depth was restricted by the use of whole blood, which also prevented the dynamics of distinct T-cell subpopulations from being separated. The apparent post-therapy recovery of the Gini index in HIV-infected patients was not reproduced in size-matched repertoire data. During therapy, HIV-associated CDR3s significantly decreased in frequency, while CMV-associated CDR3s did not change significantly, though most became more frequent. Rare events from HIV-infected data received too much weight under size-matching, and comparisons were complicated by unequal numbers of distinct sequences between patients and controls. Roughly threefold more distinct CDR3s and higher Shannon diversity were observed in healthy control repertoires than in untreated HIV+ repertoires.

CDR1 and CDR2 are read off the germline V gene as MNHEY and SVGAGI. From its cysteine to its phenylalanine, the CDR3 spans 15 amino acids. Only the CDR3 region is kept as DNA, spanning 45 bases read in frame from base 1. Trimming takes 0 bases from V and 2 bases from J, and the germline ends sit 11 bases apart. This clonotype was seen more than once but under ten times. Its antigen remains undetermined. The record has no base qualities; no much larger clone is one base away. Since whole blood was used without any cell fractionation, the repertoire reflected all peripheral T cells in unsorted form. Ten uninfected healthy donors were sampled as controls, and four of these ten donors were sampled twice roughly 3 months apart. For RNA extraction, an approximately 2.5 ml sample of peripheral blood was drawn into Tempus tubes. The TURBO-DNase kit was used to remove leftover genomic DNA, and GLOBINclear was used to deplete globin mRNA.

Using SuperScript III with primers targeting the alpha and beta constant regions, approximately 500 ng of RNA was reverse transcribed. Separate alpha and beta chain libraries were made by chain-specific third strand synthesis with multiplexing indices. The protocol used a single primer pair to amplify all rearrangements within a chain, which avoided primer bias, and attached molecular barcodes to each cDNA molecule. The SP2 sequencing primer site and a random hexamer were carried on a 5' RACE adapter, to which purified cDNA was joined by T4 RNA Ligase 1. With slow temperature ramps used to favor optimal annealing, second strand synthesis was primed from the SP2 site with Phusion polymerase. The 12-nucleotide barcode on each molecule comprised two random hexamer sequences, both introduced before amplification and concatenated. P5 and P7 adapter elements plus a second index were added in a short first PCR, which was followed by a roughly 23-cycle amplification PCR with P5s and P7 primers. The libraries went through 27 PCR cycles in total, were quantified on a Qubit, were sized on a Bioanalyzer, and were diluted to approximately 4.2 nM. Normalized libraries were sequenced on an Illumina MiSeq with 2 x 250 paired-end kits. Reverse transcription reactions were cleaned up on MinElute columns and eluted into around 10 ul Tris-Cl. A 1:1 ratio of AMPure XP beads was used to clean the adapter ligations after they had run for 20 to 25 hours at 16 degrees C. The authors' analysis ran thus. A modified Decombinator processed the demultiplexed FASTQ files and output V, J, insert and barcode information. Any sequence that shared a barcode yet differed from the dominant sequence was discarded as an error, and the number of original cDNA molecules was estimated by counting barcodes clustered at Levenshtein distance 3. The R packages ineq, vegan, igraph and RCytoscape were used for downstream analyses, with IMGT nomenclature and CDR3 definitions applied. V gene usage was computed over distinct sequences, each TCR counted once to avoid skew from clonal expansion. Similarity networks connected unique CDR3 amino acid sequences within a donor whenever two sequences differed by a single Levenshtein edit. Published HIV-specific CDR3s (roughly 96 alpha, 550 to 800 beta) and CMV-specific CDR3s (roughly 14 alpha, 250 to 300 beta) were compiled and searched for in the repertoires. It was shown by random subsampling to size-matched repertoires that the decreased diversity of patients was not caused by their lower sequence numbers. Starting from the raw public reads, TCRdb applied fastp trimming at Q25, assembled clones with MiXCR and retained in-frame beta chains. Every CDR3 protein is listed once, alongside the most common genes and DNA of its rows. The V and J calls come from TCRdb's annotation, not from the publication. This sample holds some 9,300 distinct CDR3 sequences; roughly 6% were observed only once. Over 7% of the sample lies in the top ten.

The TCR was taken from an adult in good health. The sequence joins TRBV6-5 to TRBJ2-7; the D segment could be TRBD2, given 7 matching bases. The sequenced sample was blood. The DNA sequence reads TGTGCCAGCAGTTACTCAGGGGGGGGCCCCTACGAGCAGTACTTC. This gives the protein CASSYSGGGPYEQYF.